The 3 T cell receptor beta chains reported below all come from one sample, sequenced in a study of siplizumab effects on memory and regulatory T cells. Sequenced by immunoSEQ multiplex PCR; TCRdb stores in-frame clones only, minus some. The sample contains under 140,000 clones, roughly 92% of which appear only once. The sequencing input was CD4+ T cells sorted from blood. All receptors derive from a human donor in good health.

This clone was recorded a few times. The chain couples TRBV11-2 to TRBJ1-2, with D possibly TRBD1 on 5 matching bases. CDR1 and CDR2 from the germline V gene are SGHAT and FQNNGV. Trimming cost V 4 bases and J 7 bases, with 22 bases left between them. This CDR3 has 16 amino acids. In nucleotides, the CDR3 is TGTGCCAGCAGCTCCAGGACCGACCCGAGGGGAGCTGGCTACACCTTC. It yields the protein CASSSRTDPRGAGYTF.

V gene TRBV5-6 combines with J gene TRBJ1-5; no definite D call. V lost 4 bases to trimming and J lost 3 bases, with 5 bases between them. CDR1 SGHDT and CDR2 YYEEEE come from the germline V gene. This CDR3 has 12 residues. The CDR3 nucleotides read TGTGCCAGCAGCCTCAACAATCAGCCCCAGCATTTT. Residues: CASSLNNQPQHF. The full variable domain, in which reference TRBV5-6 and TRBJ1-5 provide the parts outside the CDR3, is DAGVTQSPTHLIKTRGQQVTLRCSPKSGHDTVSWYQQALGQGPQFIFQYYEEEERQRGNFPDRFSGHQFPNYSSELNVNALLLGDSALYLCASSLNNQPQHFGDGTRLSIL.

The chain has TRBV19 and TRBJ2-7, with D possibly being TRBD2 (5 bases). The CDR3 has 15 residues. V dropped 0 bases and J dropped 3 bases, with 12 bases sitting between them. CDR1 and CDR2 from the germline V gene are LNHDA and SQIVND (reference sequence). CDR3 coding DNA: TGTGCCAGTAGTATAGAGGCAGGACTCGTCTACGAGCAGTACTTC. As protein: CASSIEAGLVYEQYF.